These 27 T cell receptor beta chains were sequenced from one sample in a study of graft-versus-host responses after intestinal transplantation. Antigens for these TCRs are unknown. Assay used: immunoSEQ multiplex PCR; TCRdb lists only in-frame clones, some missing. The repertoire holds about 99,000 clones, with over 85% as singletons. The source material was unstimulated CD8+ T cells sorted from spleen or lymph node cells, sampled before intestinal transplant. The receptor source for this set is a human donor who received an intestinal transplant.

This clone was counted once. The chain employs TRBV7-9 and TRBJ2-2; 7 bases are a match to TRBD1. The CDR3 extends over 15 amino acids. V lost 5 bases, J lost 2 bases, and 5 bases stayed unmatched. Germline-derived CDR1 and CDR2 are SEHNR and FQNEAQ (reference sequence). CDR3 loop: CASSIRQGNTGELFF. CDR3 nucleotide sequence: TGTGCCAGCAGCATCCGACAGGGTAACACCGGGGAGCTGTTTTTT.

This chain joins TRBV4-1 and TRBJ1-5; possibly TRBD1 for D (5 bases). The CDR3 runs to 13 residues. Trimming stripped 4 bases from V and 3 bases from J, with 7 bases between. The germline V gene encodes CDR1 MGHRA and CDR2 YSYEKL. DNA of the CDR3: TGCGCCAGCAGCCGGGGGACCAATCAGCCCCAGCATTTT. Residues: CASSRGTNQPQHF.

The chain is built from TRBV7-2 and TRBJ2-1, with D tentatively TRBD1 (6 bases). The CDR3 extends over 12 amino acids. The V end lost 10 bases, the J end lost 6 bases, and 13 bases lay between the germline ends. The germline V gene has CDR1 SGHTA and CDR2 FQGNSA. The CDR3 is CAMTTGRNEQFF. CDR3 sequence (DNA): TGTGCCATGACTACAGGGCGCAATGAGCAGTTCTTC.

The rearrangement uses TRBV11-2 and TRBJ2-1; D is uncertain. The CDR3 contains 15 residues. The V gene lost 2 bases and the J gene lost 5 bases, with 13 bases spanning the gap. Germline V gives CDR1 SGHAT, CDR2 FQNNGV. The CDR3 DNA sequence: TGTGCCAGCAGCTTACGAGCTTATAGGGACAATGAGCAGTTCTTC. Translating it yields CASSLRAYRDNEQFF.

The gene calls are TRBV10-3 and TRBJ2-3; a possible D gene is TRBD2 (6 bases). The CDR3 loop spans 15 amino acids. The V and J ends lost 4 bases and 2 bases respectively, with 13 bases between them. Germline loops: CDR1 ENHRY, CDR2 SYGVKD. This CDR3 is CAISAAGRTTDTQYF. The CDR3 DNA reads TGTGCCATCAGTGCGGCGGGGCGAACCACAGATACGCAGTATTTT.

The gene calls are TRBV7-2 and TRBJ1-1; D call uncertain. The germline CDR1 and CDR2 sequences are SGHTA and FQGNSA. This CDR3 region has 14 residues. V lost 4 bases and J 4 bases, leaving 13 bases between the germline ends. In nucleotides, the CDR3 is TGTGCCAGCAGCTCTTTCCCTCCCATCACTGAAGCTTTCTTT. Its translation is CASSSFPPITEAFF.

The chain combines TRBV2 with TRBJ2-3, with D unresolved. The CDR3 length is 10 residues. Germline V gene data show CDR1 as SNHLY and CDR2 as FYNNEI. V was pared by 8 bases and J by 6 bases, with 6 bases between. Here the CDR3 DNA reads TGTGCCAGCTTCGGGGATACGCAGTATTTT. The encoded protein is CASFGDTQYF.

The chain has TRBV14 and TRBJ2-1, with 7 bases lining up with TRBD2. The V and J ends lost 2 bases and 4 bases, in that order; junction bases with no gene match: 5. CDR1 and CDR2 (germline): SGHDN, FVKESK. The CDR3 has 15 residues. The CDR3 nucleotides read TGTGCCAGCAGCCAATGGGGGGGAATGTACAATGAGCAGTTCTTC. This sequence encodes CASSQWGGMYNEQFF.

J is TRBJ2-7 and V is TRBV4-1; 7 positions match TRBD1. Unmatched junction bases numbered 3, after V lost 3 bases and J lost 1 base. The germline V gene has CDR1 MGHRA and CDR2 YSYEKL. The CDR3 totals 14 residues. CDR3 sequence reads: CASSQKQGSYEQYF. The DNA of the CDR3 is TGCGCCAGCAGCCAGAAACAGGGGTCCTACGAGCAGTACTTC.

This clone has a handful of counts. The V gene is TRBV7-9, the J gene TRBJ2-5, with D perhaps TRBD1 (6 bases). Trimming removed 7 bases from V and 0 bases from J, with 12 bases in between. This CDR3 is built from 14 residues. Germline lookup yields CDR1 SEHNR and CDR2 FQNEAQ (reference sequence). The CDR3 region is CASTTGQYQETQYF. As DNA, the CDR3 is TGTGCCAGCACCACAGGACAGTACCAAGAGACCCAGTACTTC.

This rearrangement joins TRBV9 to TRBJ1-2, with D unclear. The CDR3 covers 14 residues. The germline V gene has CDR1 SGDLS and CDR2 YYNGEE. Trimming stripped 0 bases from V and 3 bases from J, with 9 bases between. The CDR3 DNA follows: TGTGCCAGCAGCGTAGAATCAGTCGACTATGGCTACACCTTC. Translated, it gives CASSVESVDYGYTF.

Details on this clone: A junction end diverges from the germline sequence, so it may reflect a read error. This CDR3 is also generated by other DNA sequences in the sample. The chain uses TRBV27 and TRBJ1-1; D is ambiguous. The CDR3 length is 14 residues. Germline V lookup: CDR1 MNHEY, CDR2 SMNVEV (reference sequence). The CDR3 region is CASRLSSGGTEAFF. The CDR3 DNA follows: TGTGCCAGCAGACTGTCCTCGGGAGGCACTGAAGCCTTCTTT.

The chain is built from TRBV7-9 and TRBJ2-2; D may match TRBD1 or TRBD2 (5 bases each). This CDR3 spans 13 amino acids. Trimming shortened V by 3 bases and J by 3 bases, and 5 bases separated the two germline ends. Germline loops: CDR1 SEHNR, CDR2 FQNEAQ (reference sequence). CDR3 sequence: CASSLGDTGELFF. The CDR3, as DNA: TGTGCCAGCAGCTTGGGGGACACCGGGGAGCTGTTTTTT.

The DNA for the CDR3 is TGTGCCAGCAGCCAGTGGGGGGACACTTTGAACACTGAAGCTTTCTTT. This sequence encodes CASSQWGDTLNTEAFF. The V gene is TRBV4-2, the J gene TRBJ1-1; tentatively, D is TRBD1 (6 bases). The CDR3 totals 16 residues. Germline assignment: CDR1 LGHNA and CDR2 YNFKEQ. V was pared by 3 bases and J by 0 bases, with 14 bases between.

The gene calls are TRBV19 and TRBJ1-1, with D hard to call. The CDR3 is 13 amino acids. With 3 bases removed from V and 1 base from J, the gap between germline ends came to 6 bases. Germline V gene lookup returns CDR1 LNHDA and CDR2 SQIVND (reference sequence). CDR3 bases: TGTGCCAGTAGTATGGTTCCGAACACTGAAGCTTTCTTT. It encodes CASSMVPNTEAFF.

The chain is built from TRBV7-3 and TRBJ2-3; possible D gene TRBD1, 6 bases. The CDR3 is 16 residues long. V lost 5 bases to trimming and J lost 3 bases, with 18 bases between them. Germline V gives CDR1 SGHTA, CDR2 FQGTGA. The CDR3 nucleotides are TGTGCCAGCAGCGCCGTGGTCAGGGGAGTTACAGATACGCAGTATTTT. This gives the protein CASSAVVRGVTDTQYF.

The CDR3 here is CASSTTYEQYF. DNA for the CDR3: TGTGCCAGCAGCACAACCTACGAGCAGTACTTC. The chain links TRBV11-3 to TRBJ2-7; no firm D call. With 5 bases removed from V and 2 bases from J, the gap between germline ends came to 4 bases. CDR3 size: 11 residues. Germline CDR1 SGHNT, CDR2 YENEEA.

The chain combines TRBV4-1 with TRBJ2-7; 7 nucleotides align to TRBD1. Germline values: CDR1 MGHRA, CDR2 YSYEKL. V gave up 0 bases and J gave up 2 bases; unmatched junction bases: 4. The CDR3 has 15 residues. In DNA form, the CDR3 reads TGCGCCAGCAGCCAAGAATGGGACAGACCCTACGAGCAGTACTTC. Translated, it gives CASSQEWDRPYEQYF.

In its sample, this clone was seen once. The chain couples TRBV19 to TRBJ1-2; the D is unclear. CDR1 is LNHDA, CDR2 SQIVND, per germline (reference sequence). The CDR3 totals 15 residues. V gave up 4 bases and J gave up 4 bases, with 16 bases separating them. The DNA of the CDR3 is TGTGCCAGTAGTACACCCGGTGTACGGAGCTATGGCTACACCTTC. Translated, it gives CASSTPGVRSYGYTF.

The chain uses TRBV4-1 and TRBJ1-6, with D possibly TRBD1 on 5 matching bases. Trimming pared 1 base from V and 1 base from J, leaving 14 bases between. Germline V gene data show CDR1 as MGHRA and CDR2 as YSYEKL. CDR3 length equals 18 residues. The CDR3: CASSQGAGLLSYNSPLHF. DNA of the CDR3: TGCGCCAGCAGCCAAGGGGCAGGGCTTTTATCCTATAATTCACCCCTCCACTTT.

In this sample, this clone turned up once. The chain has TRBV29-1 and TRBJ2-1; D is ambiguous. CDR1 and CDR2 (germline): SQVTM, ANQGSEA. CDR3 length: 13 amino acids. The V end was cut by 8 bases, the J end by 3 bases, with 14 bases between. CDR3 in DNA: TGCAGCTCCCGTTCTGGGAACTACAATGAGCAGTTCTTC. Amino acids: CSSRSGNYNEQFF.

This clone was picked up one time. V is TRBV9 and J is TRBJ1-1; D remains unclear. The CDR3 totals 15 residues. In germline, CDR1 is SGDLS, CDR2 YYNGEE. V shed 4 bases and J shed 0 bases, with 13 bases lying between them. The CDR3 region is CASSTSTKLNTEAFF. CDR3 coding DNA: TGTGCCAGCAGCACCTCGACAAAGCTGAACACTGAAGCTTTCTTT.

This chain links TRBV27 with TRBJ2-3, with TRBD2 matching 10 bases. Germline CDR1 MNHEY, CDR2 SMNVEV (reference sequence). V gave up 3 bases and J gave up 4 bases; unmatched junction bases: 4. This CDR3 region has 15 residues. In DNA form, the CDR3 reads TGTGCCAGCAGTTTTAGCGGGGGGCGGGCAGATACGCAGTATTTT. Residues: CASSFSGGRADTQYF.

This chain connects TRBV4-1 to TRBJ2-5, with D unclear. This CDR3 is built from 11 residues. The V and J ends lost 1 base and 7 bases respectively, with 4 bases between them. Germline V gene data show CDR1 as MGHRA and CDR2 as YSYEKL. The CDR3 coding sequence is TGCGCCAGCAGCCAAGGGGGGACCCAGTACTTC. Encoded protein: CASSQGGTQYF.

The chain combines TRBV27 with TRBJ2-3, with 10 bases lining up with TRBD2. The germline V gene encodes CDR1 MNHEY and CDR2 SMNVEV (reference sequence). Trimming took 10 bases from V and 11 from J; bases not matched to a gene: 6. The length of the CDR3 is 11 residues. This CDR3 reads CATRIAGGQYF. The CDR3 DNA reads TGTGCCACCAGGATAGCGGGGGGGCAGTATTTT.

Details on this clone: The junction does not match germline at one end; this may be a read error. V and J are TRBV5-5 and TRBJ1-2; tentative D call: TRBD1 (5 bases). The CDR3 has 15 residues. Germline CDR1 SGHKS, CDR2 YYEKEE (reference sequence). The CDR3 region has the DNA TGTGCCAGCAGCTTGATGACAGTTTCTAACTATGGCTACGCCTTC. Translation: CASSLMTVSNYGYAF.

The chain couples TRBV7-8 to TRBJ2-7; 9 positions agree with TRBD1. CDR1 SGHVS and CDR2 FQNEAQ come from the germline V gene. The CDR3 runs 15 residues. Trimming took 4 bases from V and 4 from J; bases not matched to a gene: 8. CDR3 nucleotides: TGTGCCAGCAGCTCCCTGGGACAGGGAGGGTACGAGCAGTACTTC. Translating gives CASSSLGQGGYEQYF.